This TCR beta chain was profiled in a study of T cell changes during pregnancy in multiple sclerosis. Sequencing was performed with immunoSEQ multiplex PCR; in TCRdb, only in-frame clones are kept and a portion is missing. Altogether about 100,000 clones are present, 92% being singletons, with the ten largest covering less than 2%. This clone was seen only once. The V end lost 3 bases, the J end lost 1 base, and 12 bases lay between the germline ends. The CDR3 has 15 residues. The germline gives CDR1 LGHNA, CDR2 YSLEER. This TCR came from a female donor with multiple sclerosis, enrolled in a pregnancy study. This sequence joins TRBV4-3 and TRBJ1-1; D perhaps matches TRBD1 (5 bases). Sequenced material: peripheral blood, taken after pregnancy. The CDR3 coding sequence is TGCGCCAGCAGCCACGCGGGACTTAAGAACACTGAAGCTTTCTTT. The encoded protein is CASSHAGLKNTEAFF.